These 26 T cell receptor beta chains were sequenced from one sample in a study of T cell clones after liver transplantation. TCRdb's copy holds only in-frame clones and misses some; the assay was immunoSEQ multiplex PCR. The sample lists around 75,000 clones, less than 90% occurring once. The material sequenced was CD4+ T cells from blood, taken less than 50 months after liver transplant. The receptors derive from a human patient who received a liver transplant. A share of the T cells may be of graft donor origin.

J is TRBJ2-7 and V is TRBV18, with a possible D match to TRBD2 (5 bases). Germline CDR1 is KGHSH and CDR2 is LQKENI. The CDR3 loop spans 15 amino acids. Trimming shortened V by 0 bases and J by 2 bases, and 11 bases separated the two germline ends. As DNA, the CDR3 is TGTGCCAGCTCACCACCGTCGATGGGAGCCTACGAGCAGTACTTC. As protein: CASSPPSMGAYEQYF.

This chain uses TRBV6-5 with TRBJ2-5, with D tentatively TRBD1 (6 bases). Trimming left V 5 bases short and J 4 bases short, with 14 bases between. Germline V gene lookup returns CDR1 MNHEY and CDR2 SVGAGI. This CDR3 is built from 14 residues. This CDR3 is CASSEQGRRETQYF. The CDR3 DNA reads as TGTGCCAGCAGTGAACAGGGCCGGAGAGAGACCCAGTACTTC.

This chain connects TRBV11-1 to TRBJ1-1, with TRBD1 identical over 10 bases. The V gene end was trimmed by 5 bases and the J gene end by 5 bases; junction bases not matched to a gene: 5. The CDR3 spans 14 residues. Germline V gene sequence: CDR1 SGHAT, CDR2 FQDESV (reference sequence). The chain's CDR3 is CASSHRDRGTEAFF. Here the CDR3 DNA reads TGTGCCAGCAGCCATCGGGACAGGGGAACTGAAGCTTTCTTT.

V usage is TRBV30 and J usage is TRBJ1-5; D remains ambiguous. The CDR3 totals 13 residues. Trimming shortened V by 2 bases and J by 6 bases, and 11 bases separated the two germline ends. Germline CDR1 GTSNPN, CDR2 SVGIG (reference sequence). The CDR3 protein is CAWSSPGRQPQHF. In DNA, the CDR3 is TGTGCCTGGAGTTCCCCGGGTCGTCAGCCCCAGCATTTT.

The chain is built from TRBV5-3 and TRBJ2-5, with D unclear. TRBV5-3 is noted as an ORF with a role that remains uncertain. V shed 8 bases and J shed 3 bases, with 11 bases lying between them. The CDR3 contains 12 residues. DNA for the CDR3: TGTGCCAGCGGTCTAGAAAAAGAGACCCAGTACTTC. It yields the protein CASGLEKETQYF.

The rearrangement links TRBV27 to TRBJ2-3; D ambiguous. Germline CDR1 MNHEY, CDR2 SMNVEV (reference sequence). This CDR3 is built from 15 residues. V was cut by 1 base and J by 10 bases, with 18 bases left in between. The CDR3 is CASSLFHGPSVPQYF. In DNA, the CDR3 is TGTGCCAGCAGTTTATTCCATGGGCCGTCGGTGCCGCAGTATTTT.

The rearrangement links TRBV2 to TRBJ1-5; D is uncertain. The CDR3 extends over 13 amino acids. V lost 7 bases and J lost 4, with 11 bases in between. Germline V gene data show CDR1 as SNHLY and CDR2 as FYNNEI. CDR3 sequence: CASKGSDNQPQHF. CDR3 sequence (DNA): TGTGCCAGCAAGGGCAGCGATAATCAGCCCCAGCATTTT.

The chain joins TRBV28 to TRBJ2-1; D is uncertain. Germline V gene data show CDR1 as MDHEN and CDR2 as SYDVKM. The CDR3 runs to 14 residues. Between the trimmed V and J ends, which lost 3 bases and 0 bases, there was a span of 6 bases. The CDR3 reads CASSLVGSYNEQFF. The DNA for the CDR3 is TGTGCCAGCAGTTTGGTGGGCTCCTACAATGAGCAGTTCTTC. Drawing the rest from reference TRBV28 and TRBJ2-1, the complete variable domain is DVKVTQSSRYLVKRTGEKVFLECVQDMDHENMFWYRQDPGLGLRLIYFSYDVKMKEKGDIPEGYSVSREKKERFSLILESASTNQTSMYLCASSLVGSYNEQFFGPGTRLTVL.

CDR3: CSGTSRLAGFDEQFF. The CDR3 DNA follows: TGCAGCGGTACCAGTAGACTAGCGGGTTTCGATGAGCAGTTCTTC. The V gene is TRBV29-1, the J gene TRBJ2-1; 10 nucleotides align to TRBD2. The CDR3 covers 15 residues. From germline, CDR1 is SQVTM and CDR2 ANQGSEA. V gave up 7 bases and J gave up 8 bases; unmatched junction bases: 14.

This clone was seen more than once but under ten times. Distinct nucleotide sequences in the sample also encode this CDR3. The chain has TRBV5-1 and TRBJ2-1; 8 bases align to TRBD1. The CDR3 sequence is 15 residues long. Germline CDR1 is SGHRS and CDR2 is YFSETQ. Trimming cost V 4 bases and J 2 bases; bases outside gene matches: 5. As DNA, the CDR3 is TGCGCCAGCAGCCCTGGACAGGGAACCTACAATGAGCAGTTCTTC. The encoded protein is CASSPGQGTYNEQFF. The full variable domain, in which reference TRBV5-1 and TRBJ2-1 provide the parts outside the CDR3, is KAGVTQTPRYLIKTRGQQVTLSCSPISGHRSVSWYQQTPGQGLQFLFEYFSETQRNKGNFPGRFSGRQFSNSRSEMNVSTLELGDSALYLCASSPGQGTYNEQFFGPGTRLTVL.

V usage is TRBV7-2 and J usage is TRBJ2-5, with D possibly matching TRBD1 (7 bases). Germline V gives CDR1 SGHTA, CDR2 FQGNSA. V was cut by 5 bases and J by 0 bases, with 13 bases left in between. The CDR3 is 15 residues long. Here the CDR3 DNA reads TGTGCCAGCAGCGGCGGGACAGCCCACCAAGAGACCCAGTACTTC. Translated: CASSGGTAHQETQYF. The whole variable domain, filled in from reference TRBV7-2 and TRBJ2-5, reads GAGVSQSPSNKVTEKGKDVELRCDPISGHTALYWYRQSLGQGLEFLIYFQGNSAPDKSGLPSDRFSAERTGGSVSTLTIQRTQQEDSAVYLCASSGGTAHQETQYFGPGTRLLVL.

The chain joins TRBV7-9 to TRBJ2-7, with D perhaps matching TRBD2 (5 bases). V was trimmed by 5 bases and J by 2 bases, leaving 16 bases between them. The germline V gene encodes CDR1 SEHNR and CDR2 FQNEAQ (reference sequence). CDR3 size: 15 residues. The CDR3 protein is CASSLNHGEPYEQYF. CDR3 sequence (DNA): TGTGCCAGCAGCCTAAACCACGGGGAACCCTACGAGCAGTACTTC. Supplemented by reference TRBV7-9 and TRBJ2-7, the full variable domain reads DTGVSQNPRHKITKRGQNVTFRCDPISEHNRLYWYRQTLGQGPEFLTYFQNEAQLEKSRLLSDRFSAERPKGSFSTLEIQRTEQGDSAMYLCASSLNHGEPYEQYFGPGTRLTVT.

The chain couples TRBV2 to TRBJ2-5; the D gene is possibly TRBD1 (6 bases). The CDR3 covers 13 residues. CDR1 is SNHLY and CDR2 is FYNNEI in the germline V gene. The V and J ends lost 4 bases and 5 bases respectively, with 11 bases between them. The CDR3 region has the DNA TGTGCCAGCAGTGCTGGGGGCAGGGAGACCCAGTACTTC. Translated: CASSAGGRETQYF.

The rearrangement uses TRBV11-2 and TRBJ1-2; D remains unclear. Trimming left V 1 base short and J 8 bases short, with 8 bases between. This CDR3 has 12 residues. Germline values: CDR1 SGHAT, CDR2 FQNNGV. The CDR3 DNA follows: TGTGCCAGCAGCTTAGTAGGTGGAGGCTACACCTTC. Its translation: CASSLVGGGYTF. Filled out from reference TRBV11-2 and TRBJ1-2, the complete variable domain reads EAGVAQSPRYKIIEKRQSVAFWCNPISGHATLYWYQQILGQGPKLLIQFQNNGVVDDSQLPKDRFSAERLKGVDSTLKIQPAKLEDSAVYLCASSLVGGGYTFGSGTRLTVV.

The chain is built from TRBV16 and TRBJ1-1; TRBD1 matches 7 bases. The junction had 8 bases not matched to a gene; V was cut back by 2 bases and J by 11 bases. CDR3 length: 13 amino acids. Germline V lookup: CDR1 KGHSY, CDR2 FQNENV. CDR3 DNA sequence: TGTGCCAGCAGCCAAATGGTAGGGACAGAGGCTTTCTTT. As protein: CASSQMVGTEAFF.

V is TRBV9 and J is TRBJ2-1, with D uncertain. CDR1 SGDLS and CDR2 YYNGEE come from the germline V gene. The CDR3 spans 14 residues. V was trimmed by 0 bases and J by 5 bases, leaving 9 bases between them. The CDR3 DNA is TGTGCCAGCAGCGTAGAGTGGTCAGACAATGAGCAGTTCTTC. Its translation: CASSVEWSDNEQFF.

The J gene is TRBJ2-2, the V gene TRBV7-2, with 11 bases lining up with TRBD2. The CDR3 sequence is 16 residues long. The trim removed 2 bases at V and 3 bases at J, leaving 2 bases unmatched. Germline V lookup: CDR1 SGHTA, CDR2 FQGNSA. As DNA, the CDR3 is TGTGCCAGCAGCTTACTAGCGGGGGGCCACACCGGGGAGCTGTTTTTT. Encoded protein: CASSLLAGGHTGELFF. The whole variable domain, remainder taken from reference TRBV7-2 and TRBJ2-2, is GAGVSQSPSNKVTEKGKDVELRCDPISGHTALYWYRQSLGQGLEFLIYFQGNSAPDKSGLPSDRFSAERTGGSVSTLTIQRTQQEDSAVYLCASSLLAGGHTGELFFGEGSRLTVL.

V gene TRBV15 combines with J gene TRBJ2-3; D unclear. The CDR3 extends over 13 amino acids. Deletions cut 3 bases from V and 7 bases from J, with 11 bases between. Germline CDR1 reads LNHNV; CDR2 reads YYDKDF (reference sequence). The CDR3 is CATSRNKRNTQYF. The CDR3 DNA follows: TGTGCCACCAGCAGGAATAAACGAAATACGCAGTATTTT.

The chain joins TRBV5-1 to TRBJ2-6, with 7 positions matching TRBD2. This CDR3 region has 17 residues. Germline V gene data show CDR1 as SGHRS and CDR2 as YFSETQ. V was clipped by 0 bases and J by 0 bases; unmatched bases: 3. Written as DNA, the CDR3 is TGCGCCAGCAGCTTGGTAGGCGGGAGCTCTGGGGCCAACGTCCTGACTTTC. It specifies CASSLVGGSSGANVLTF.

CDR3 in amino acids: CASGISSNTEAFF. In DNA form, the CDR3 reads TGTGCTAGTGGTATCAGTAGTAACACTGAAGCTTTCTTT. The chain joins TRBV12-5 to TRBJ1-1; D call uncertain. The V end was cut by 5 bases, the J end by 2 bases, with 9 bases between. CDR1 is LGHNT, CDR2 FRNRAP, per germline. The CDR3 is made up of 13 amino acids.

This chain joins TRBV6-5 and TRBJ2-1; a possible D gene is TRBD2 (6 bases). In germline, CDR1 is MNHEY, CDR2 SVGAGI. CDR3 length: 15 amino acids. With 8 bases removed from V and 0 bases from J, the gap between germline ends came to 14 bases. The CDR3 loop reads CASRRDFSSYNEQFF. CDR3 in DNA: TGTGCCAGCCGGCGGGACTTCAGCTCCTACAATGAGCAGTTCTTC.

The rearrangement links TRBV7-5 to TRBJ2-7. TRBV7-5 is given as a pseudogene. The CDR3 loop spans 10 amino acids. CDR3 nucleotide sequence: TGTGCCAGAAGCCCCTACAAGCAGTACTTC. Translated: CARSPYKQYF.

The rearrangement links TRBV6-1 to TRBJ1-5; possible D gene TRBD1, 5 bases. Germline V CDR1 and CDR2: MNHNS, SASEGT. The CDR3 runs 13 residues. V shed 6 bases and J shed 6 bases, with 12 bases lying between them. The CDR3 sequence: CASSLQVRQPQHF. For the CDR3, the DNA is TGTGCCAGCAGCCTACAGGTGCGTCAGCCCCAGCATTTT.

The chain employs TRBV4-3 and TRBJ2-6, with D uncertain. Germline loops: CDR1 LGHNA, CDR2 YSLEER. The ends were cut back, 1 base at V and 2 bases at J, with 12 bases in the middle. CDR3 length equals 17 residues. This CDR3 reads CASSQGTWAAGANVLTF. CDR3 coding DNA: TGCGCCAGCAGCCAAGGGACCTGGGCGGCTGGGGCCAACGTCCTGACTTTC.

The CDR3 region has the DNA TGTGCCAGCAGCCGCTCAGGGGCCTCACCCTACGAGCAGTACTTC. Its protein is CASSRSGASPYEQYF. The chain has TRBV11-1 and TRBJ2-7; maybe TRBD1 (6 bases). V was cut by 5 bases and J by 2 bases, with 16 bases left in between. CDR3 length equals 15 residues. CDR1 and CDR2 from the germline V gene are SGHAT and FQDESV (reference sequence).

This clone is a singleton in its sample. This sequence joins TRBV7-2 and TRBJ2-7; perhaps D is TRBD1 or TRBD2 (5 bases each). Germline assignment: CDR1 SGHTA and CDR2 FQGNSA. The germline V and J ends were trimmed by 5 bases and 5 bases, with 16 bases remaining between them. The CDR3 spans 14 residues. The CDR3 reads CASSRDRYSNEQYF. CDR3 coding DNA: TGTGCCAGCAGCCGGGACCGATATTCCAACGAGCAGTACTTC.